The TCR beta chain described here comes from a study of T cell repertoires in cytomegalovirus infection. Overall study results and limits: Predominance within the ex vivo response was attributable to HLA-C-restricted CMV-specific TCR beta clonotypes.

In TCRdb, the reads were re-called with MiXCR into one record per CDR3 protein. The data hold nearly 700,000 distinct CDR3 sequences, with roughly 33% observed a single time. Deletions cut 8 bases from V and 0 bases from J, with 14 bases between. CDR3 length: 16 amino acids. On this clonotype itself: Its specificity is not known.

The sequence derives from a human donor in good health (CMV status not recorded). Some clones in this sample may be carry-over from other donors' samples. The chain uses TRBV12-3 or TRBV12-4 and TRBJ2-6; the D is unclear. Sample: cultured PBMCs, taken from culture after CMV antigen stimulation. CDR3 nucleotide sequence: TGTGCCAGCCGCCTTTTCCAGAGCTCTGGGGCCAACGTCCTGACTTTC. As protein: CASRLFQSSGANVLTF.